What follows describes a single T cell receptor beta chain. The antigen it binds to is not known. No base qualities exist here, and no much larger clone lies one base off it. Receptor libraries were prepared by the immunoSEQ multiplex PCR assay. For the multiplex PCR, a mixture combining 60 forward primers for TCR Vbeta segments and 13 reverse primers for TCR Jbeta segments was used. The CDR3 region of rearranged TCR beta genes was amplified from genomic DNA with a multiplex PCR assay. On the Illumina HiSeq System, the amplified TCR beta libraries were sequenced as 87-base-pair reads. Processing in the source paper ran as follows. In a later analysis, tens of millions of unique TCR beta chains were counted across the roughly 610 repertoires, and about 9.9 million of these chains were shared by at least two donors. A nearest-neighbor algorithm error-corrected the raw reads and collapsed the reads into unique sequences, merging closely related sequences to remove PCR and sequencing errors. Alignment of CDR3 sequences to IMGT reference sequences was used to assign V, D and J gene segments. For a sequence to be retained, at least a six-nucleotide match to both a V gene segment and a J gene segment was required. Rearrangements were classified as productive when the CDR3 lacked stop codons and remained in frame with V and J, and all other rearrangements were classified as non-productive. CDR3 was defined by IMGT convention, running from the second conserved V-encoded cysteine to the conserved J-encoded phenylalanine. The earlier analysis of about 570 of the donors excluded any sequence lacking an unambiguous match to a single V gene segment. In an earlier analysis of a few hundred of the donors, a V segment was called functional when productive rearrangements were above 56.7%, and segregating when the standard deviation between donors exceeded 5%. To diagnose cytomegalovirus status from the catalog of TCR beta chain sequences, a statistical classification framework was built. In a later analysis, V and J genes were assigned by comparing TCR nucleotide sequences against IMGT/GENE-DB human TR gene sequences. In a later analysis, CDR3 sequences and most-parsimonious VDJ recombination scenarios were assigned using the TCRdist pipeline. In a later analysis, every TCR beta chain was defined by the combination of its CDR3 amino acid sequence and its V-gene family, and reads without a unique V-gene family were dropped. A later analysis removed 592 highly shared, low-generation-probability nucleotide sequences to deal with suspected cross-contamination and a sequencing artifact. In a later analysis, a clonal expansion index was calculated for each public chain from normalized within-repertoire ranks of inferred template counts. In a later analysis, generation probabilities were computed using a VDJ recombination model fitted to out-of-frame rearrangements, and the results were checked against IGoR. In a later analysis, hypergeometric tests were used to score TCR-TCR, TCR-HLA and TCR-CMV co-occurrence, with a repertoire-size bias correction applied to TCR pairs. A later analysis estimated false discovery rates by permuting HLA or CMV assignments 20 times. In a later analysis, co-occurring TCRs were grouped using DBSCAN, and TCRdist sequence similarity was added for clustering within HLA-allele-positive subsets. Repertoires with fewer than 30,000 or more than 120,000 public chains were left out of co-occurrence clustering, as were about 5 repertoires with anomalous nucleotide sharing. TCRdb carries this immuneACCESS record with in-frame sequences only. Its versions omit some clonotypes, under half of them owing to an unresolved V gene in the studies checked, with the rest unexplained. Clone size and V and J calls were adopted from that table, with D and trimming inferred from the DNA. The sample records 170,000 or so clones, 80% of which are singletons. Of the sample, 1% is held by the ten largest clones.

The CDR3 runs 15 amino acids, cysteine and phenylalanine included. Of the read, only the CDR3 DNA is kept; its 45 bases are in frame from base 1. V is shortened by 3 bases, J by 4 bases, and the region joining them spans 15 bases. The germline V gene specifies LGHNA as CDR1 and YSLEER as CDR2. In total, approximately 700 healthy bone marrow donors made up the cohort. At the time of sampling, every cohort member was nominally healthy, though immune exposures that went unrecorded were likely present. The donor tested CMV seropositive, placing the donor among the 289 seropositive members of the cohort. Each donor provided a peripheral blood sample, and peripheral blood mononuclear cells were used for TCR beta sequencing. The Qiagen DNeasy Blood Extraction Kit was used to extract genomic DNA from the blood cell samples. This specimen belongs to a study of cytomegalovirus exposure and HLA in healthy donors (dated by TCRdb to the late 2010s). With regard to the full study: An earlier analysis of some 620 of the donors reported 276 Gb of sequence data and 100 million to 120 million unique TCR beta sequences obtained from around 180 million T cells. An early release covering just under 650 HLA-typed donors comprised about 320 gigabases of sequencing data and roughly 85 million unique TCR sequences. Of the roughly 400 genotyped donors, less than 85% were placed in the genetic ancestry cluster associated with self-reported Caucasian donors. The aim of the study was to test whether cataloging public T cell receptors could identify signatures of past pathogen exposure. The study profiled the T cell repertoires of under 850 subjects by immunosequencing and related them to cytomegalovirus serostatus. In addition to the first cohort of approximately 650 subjects, a separate validation cohort of 130 or so different subjects was used. To predict cytomegalovirus infection status, the study brought together high-throughput TCR immunosequencing, statistical association of individual TCRs with disease status, and machine learning. A later analysis re-examined previously published TCR beta repertoires from several hundred donors and added high-resolution HLA genotyping to investigate patterns of TCR occurrence. In the later analysis, no new phenotypic data were used to find candidate immune exposures; instead, reliance was placed on TCR beta sequences and their occurrence across donors. To decide whether each TCR beta V gene segment behaved as functional or pseudogenic, an earlier analysis of 587 of the donors relied on high-throughput TCR beta sequencing. Donor age, sex, ethnicity and CMV serostatus were collected together with the repertoire data. In a later genetic analysis, genome-wide SNP genotypes for about 55% of the roughly 670 donors were used, and that subset was treated as a discovery cohort. All discovery cohort repertoires had been generated using a single sequencing platform. Class I and class II HLA loci were covered by the typing at four-digit resolution. The number of typed donors differed by locus: roughly 629-630 for A, B, C, DRB1 and DQB1; approximately 520 for DQA1; some 610 for DPA1; and roughly 450 for DPB1. About five DR-DQ haplotypes were treated as single units for association and clustering because of strong linkage in the cohort. Among 300 to 450 genotyped donors of the cohort, an average of about 240,000 unique TCR beta nucleotide sequences were sequenced per donor, around a sixth of them non-productive.

Results the study describes overall, beyond this receptor: A group of highly shared sequence variants was considered likely to be a technical artifact of the sequencing pipeline. A later analysis found that most CMV-associated TCR beta chains appeared HLA-restricted, with HLA associations seemingly driven largely by CMV exposure. Presence/absence analyses assumed roughly uniform sequencing depth across donors, an assumption that may not hold. In the study, approximately 150 TCR beta chains were listed as associated with cytomegalovirus. A few of the identified cytomegalovirus-associated TCR beta chains were confirmed in vitro to be specific for cytomegalovirus antigens. A later analysis found that HLA-associated TCR beta chains were more clonally expanded and had lower generation probabilities than equally common non-associated chains. According to a later genetic analysis, donors in an Asian-associated ancestry cluster had fewer N-insertions in productive TCRs than the approximately 700-donor mean. Broadly in line with IMGT annotations, most TCR beta V segments showed up in productive rearrangements about 87% or about 30% of the time in an earlier analysis of several hundred of the donors. The authors suggested that the approach could potentially be extended to other disease states and immunological phenotypes. A later analysis associated 16,951 TCR beta sequences with specific HLA alleles at a false discovery rate of 0.05. A further reported finding was that TCR beta sequences accurately predicted the HLA-A and HLA-B alleles for most subjects in the first cohort. V-gene and J-gene trimming of TCR beta chains was associated with a missense DCLRE1C variant in a later genetic analysis, and the association was replicated in an independent cohort. Some IMGT-functional V segments, including TRBV6-2 and TRBV6-3, could not be told apart with the 87-base-pair reads, so those segments were excluded. About 17 rarely observed V segments, including chromosome 9 orphons, were excluded from the earlier analysis of some 590 of the donors because counts were too low. Most TCR sequences were observed very rarely across donors, whereas some public TCRs were present in many individuals. This cohort had only TCR beta chains sequenced, and the lack of alpha or paired-chain data limited which features could be detected. A later analysis reported that several top co-occurrence clusters appeared linked to parvovirus B19, influenza, CMV and Epstein-Barr virus. When HLA alleles, especially DR and DQ, strongly co-occurred, TCR associations were difficult to assign to individual alleles. The classifier was reported to diagnose cytomegalovirus status with high specificity and sensitivity in both the original and validation cohorts. According to a later analysis, TCR association rates differed among HLA loci, with DRB1 alleles showing the most associated TCRs and HLA-C alleles showing the fewest. Because HLA typing was unavailable for some donors at each locus, only the typed subset was used in association tests. Immune exposure information for the cohort was limited to CMV serostatus. Correlated functional status among segregating V segments might reflect linkage disequilibrium, but an unknown experimental factor could not be ruled out.

The source material was PBMCs. This sequence uses TRBV4-3 and TRBJ1-2; confidence is insufficient to name the D gene. The clonotype originates from a woman in her forties or fifties in good health and CMV-seropositive. The bases read TGCGCCAGCAGCCACCGTCCTGCAGGATCCTATGGCTACACCTTC. It is translated as CASSHRPAGSYGYTF.